The present T cell receptor beta chain was sequenced within a study of blood T cell repertoires in COVID-19. Turning to the study itself: Donors in the United States, Italy and Spain gave samples during acute or convalescent COVID-19. T cells, B-cell-depleted T cells, or PBMCs provided the cDNA or gDNA that served as material.

The CDR3 totals 14 residues. Germline V lookup: CDR1 MNHEY, CDR2 SVGAGI. Trimming cost V 7 bases and J 4 bases; bases outside gene matches: 9. This clone was seen a handful of times. Original processing notes: By means of reference gene primer amplification, nucleated cell counts were estimated. Generated by immunoSEQ multiplex PCR, the TCRdb table keeps only in-frame clones and is missing some. The DNA was the basis for D and trimming; V, J and clone size are from that table. The sample lists 150,000 to 200,000 clones, 80% occurring once. V is TRBV6-5 and J is TRBJ2-7, with TRBD2 matching over 8 bases. The sequence was obtained from a man aged 70-80 years with active or convalescent COVID-19. Material: peripheral blood. The CDR3 sequence: CASNILAEPYEQYF. The CDR3 nucleotides read TGTGCCAGCAATATACTAGCGGAACCTTACGAGCAGTACTTC.